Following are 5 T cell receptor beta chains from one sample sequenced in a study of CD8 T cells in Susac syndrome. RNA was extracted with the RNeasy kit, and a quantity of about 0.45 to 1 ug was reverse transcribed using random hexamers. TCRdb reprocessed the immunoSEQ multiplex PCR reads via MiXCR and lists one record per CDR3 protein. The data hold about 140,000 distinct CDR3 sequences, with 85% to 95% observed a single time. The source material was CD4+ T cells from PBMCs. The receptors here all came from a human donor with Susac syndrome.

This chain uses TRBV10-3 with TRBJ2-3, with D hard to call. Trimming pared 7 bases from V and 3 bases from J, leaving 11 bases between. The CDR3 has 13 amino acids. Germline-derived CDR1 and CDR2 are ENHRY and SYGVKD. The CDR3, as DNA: TGTGCCATCACTGCCTACCTGACAGATACGCAGTATTTT. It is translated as CAITAYLTDTQYF.

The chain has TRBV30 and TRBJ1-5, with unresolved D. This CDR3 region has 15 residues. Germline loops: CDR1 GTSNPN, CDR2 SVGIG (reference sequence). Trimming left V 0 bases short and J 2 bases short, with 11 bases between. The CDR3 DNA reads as TGTGCCTGGAGTGTTGGGAGGTTTGGCAATCAGCCCCAGCATTTT. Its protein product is CAWSVGRFGNQPQHF.

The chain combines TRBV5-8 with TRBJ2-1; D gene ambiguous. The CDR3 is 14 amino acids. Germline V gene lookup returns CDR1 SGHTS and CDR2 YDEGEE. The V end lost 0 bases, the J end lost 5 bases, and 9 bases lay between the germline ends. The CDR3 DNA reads TGTGCCAGCAGCTTGGGACGGTCCAACAATGAGCAGTTCTTC. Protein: CASSLGRSNNEQFF. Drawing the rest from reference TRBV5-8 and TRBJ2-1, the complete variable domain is EAGVTQSPTHLIKTRGQQATLRCSPISGHTSVYWYQQALGLGLQFLLWYDEGEERNRGNFPPRFSGRQFPNYSSELNVNALELEDSALYLCASSLGRSNNEQFFGPGTRLTVL.

The CDR3 here is CAWSVRPNNYGYTF. CDR3 nucleotides: TGTGCCTGGAGTGTACGACCGAATAACTATGGCTACACCTTC. This chain uses TRBV30 with TRBJ1-2; D not certain. This CDR3 comprises 14 residues. Germline-derived CDR1 and CDR2 are GTSNPN and SVGIG (reference sequence). Trimming took 0 bases from V and 1 from J, leaving 9 bases between them.

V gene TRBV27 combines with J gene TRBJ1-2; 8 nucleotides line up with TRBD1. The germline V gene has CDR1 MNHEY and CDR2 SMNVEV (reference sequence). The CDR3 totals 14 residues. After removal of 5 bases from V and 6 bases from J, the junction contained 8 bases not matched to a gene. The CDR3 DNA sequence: TGTGCCAGCAGTCCCCAGGACAGGGTCGATGGCTACACCTTC. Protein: CASSPQDRVDGYTF.